This TCR beta chain was observed in a study of OX40 agonist ivuxolimab in advanced cancers. Overall study results and limits: Among the lowest peripheral clonal expansion occurred in 0.1-3.0 mg/kg partial responders.

The CDR3 spans 18 residues. Losses at the gene ends were 6 bases for V and 1 base for J; bases not matched to a gene: 10. Per germline, CDR1 ENHRY and CDR2 SYGVKD. On this clone itself: Its antigen is as yet unknown.

Sequencing used immunoSEQ multiplex PCR; TCRdb keeps in-frame clones, though not all of them. The sample records 85,000 to 90,000 clones, around 83% being singletons. The chain carries TRBV10-3 and TRBJ2-3, with TRBD2 matching 13 bases. Sequences were derived from CD4+ or CD8+ T cells sorted from blood, sampled in a trial of the OX40 agonist ivuxolimab. The TCR originated in an adult with an advanced solid tumor such as melanoma, head and neck, liver or kidney cancer. The CDR3 DNA follows: TGTGCCATCAGACCTACGACTAGCGGGGGGCCCGGCACAGATACGCAGTATTTT. Amino acid sequence: CAIRPTTSGGPGTDTQYF.